This is a list of T cell receptor beta chains from one sample in a study of control samples from healthy donors and cancer patients. Method: immunoSEQ multiplex PCR; TCRdb's copy keeps in-frame clones and lacks some. The sample has 170,000 or so clones; approximately 94% are singletons. Sequencing used blood. These receptors were obtained from a woman aged 40 to 49 in good health. The CDR3 runs from the conserved cysteine through the conserved F or W. Fields, in order: clone size, V gene, J gene, D gene, CDR3 protein, CDR3 DNA. The D gene is left open where the match is weak. A clone size is listed for some rows: how often the clone was seen (once, few, many), or a class if it is expanded.

size: NA; V: TRBV11-2; J: TRBJ2-7; D: NA; CDR3: CASNTQRRHEQYF; DNA: TGTGCCAGCAATACCCAAAGGAGGCACGAGCAGTACTTC
size: NA; V: TRBV7-9; J: TRBJ1-3; D: NA; CDR3: CASSSSGTTGNTIYF; DNA: TGTGCCAGCAGCTCATCCGGGACAACCGGAAACACCATATATTTT
size: NA; V: TRBV19; J: TRBJ2-5; D: NA; CDR3: CASSGTGVRLETQYF; DNA: TGTGCCAGTAGTGGTACGGGGGTACGGTTAGAGACCCAGTACTTC
size: NA; V: TRBV27; J: TRBJ1-5; D: TRBD1; CDR3: CASSLSGQGENQPQHF; DNA: TGTGCCAGCAGTTTATCCGGACAGGGTGAGAATCAGCCCCAGCATTTT
size: NA; V: TRBV19; J: TRBJ1-2; D: TRBD1; CDR3: CASSRTGRHGYTF; DNA: TGTGCCAGTAGTAGGACAGGGCGTCATGGCTACACCTTC
size: NA; V: TRBV27; J: TRBJ1-4; D: NA; CDR3: CASSFFPLAATNEKLFF; DNA: TGTGCCAGCAGTTTCTTCCCCCTCGCAGCAACTAATGAAAAACTGTTTTTT
size: once; V: TRBV6-2/TRBV6-3; J: TRBJ2-7; D: TRBD1; CDR3: CASSEDRARYEQYF; DNA: TGTGCCAGCAGCGAGGACAGGGCGCGGTACGAGCAGTACTTC
size: NA; V: TRBV6-5; J: TRBJ1-6; D: NA; CDR3: CASRGGDSYNSPLHF; DNA: TGTGCCAGCAGGGGAGGAGACTCCTATAATTCACCCCTCCACTTT
size: once; V: TRBV6-5; J: TRBJ1-4; D: NA; CDR3: CASSNRRGRNEKLFF; DNA: TGTGCCAGCAGCAACCGACGGGGCCGGAATGAAAAACTGTTTTTT
size: NA; V: TRBV4-3; J: TRBJ1-3; D: NA; CDR3: CASSQVSGADTIYF; DNA: TGCGCCAGCAGCCAAGTCTCAGGGGCGGACACCATATATTTT
size: NA; V: TRBV18; J: TRBJ1-1; D: NA; CDR3: CASSVSQGGSTEAFF; DNA: TGTGCCAGCTCAGTGTCTCAGGGCGGAAGCACTGAAGCTTTCTTT
size: once; V: TRBV19; J: TRBJ1-1; D: NA; CDR3: CASSIRRDTEAFF; DNA: TGTGCCAGTAGTATCCGGCGTGACACTGAAGCTTTCTTT
size: NA; V: TRBV6-5; J: TRBJ1-2; D: NA; CDR3: CASSSRTRGYTF; DNA: TGTGCCAGCAGTAGTCGGACGAGGGGCTACACCTTC
size: NA; V: TRBV7-8; J: TRBJ1-2; D: TRBD1; CDR3: CASSWTGDHNYGYTF; DNA: TGTGCCAGCAGCTGGACAGGGGACCACAACTATGGCTACACCTTC
size: NA; V: TRBV6-5; J: TRBJ2-2; D: NA; CDR3: CASSAYTGELFF; DNA: TGTGCCAGCAGCGCATACACCGGGGAGCTGTTTTTT
size: NA; V: TRBV19; J: TRBJ1-1; D: NA; CDR3: CASSIREAEAFF; DNA: TGTGCCAGTAGTATAAGGGAAGCTGAAGCTTTCTTT
size: NA; V: TRBV3-1/TRBV3-2; J: TRBJ1-1; D: NA; CDR3: CASSQDFGGLRNTEAFF; DNA: TGTGCCAGCAGCCAAGACTTTGGAGGGTTACGGAACACTGAAGCTTTCTTT
size: NA; V: TRBV27; J: TRBJ1-2; D: TRBD1; CDR3: CASSPGGFSYGYTF; DNA: TGTGCCAGCAGTCCAGGGGGCTTCAGCTATGGCTACACCTTC
size: NA; V: TRBV2; J: TRBJ1-1; D: TRBD1; CDR3: CASSGGTGGLQNTEAFF; DNA: TGTGCCAGCAGTGGCGGGACAGGGGGATTGCAGAACACTGAAGCTTTCTTT